These 31 T cell receptor beta chains originate from one sample sequenced in a study of human T cells and chemical hapten exposure. Time point indicated: patch test 1, 2 weeks after DPC sensitization. Stated treatment: therapeutic diphenylcyclopropenone sensitization with weekly scalp DPC. TCRdb re-derived calls from the RACE reads in MiXCR, one entry per CDR3 protein. The table lists 95,000 to 130,000 distinct CDR3 sequences, 12% of them singletons. The sequenced sample was whole blood, obtained in connection with sensitization to the hapten diphenylcyclopropenone (DPC). Receptor source: a woman in her forties or fifties with alopecia areata. Some clones in this sample may be carry-over from other donors' samples.

This clonotype has a count of ten or more. The chain combines TRBV21-1 with TRBJ2-2; the table's D gene call, TRBD2, was not cross checked with the DNA. TRBV21-1 is reported as a pseudogene. This CDR3 spans 17 amino acids. In DNA, the CDR3 is TGTGCCAGCACTACGAGGCCCAGACGTCCTGACACCGGGGAGCTGTTTTTT. Translated, it gives CASTTRPRRPDTGELFF.

The chain is built from TRBV7-6 and TRBJ2-1; 11 positions agree with TRBD2. This CDR3 comprises 17 residues. Germline CDR1 reads SGHVS; CDR2 reads FNYEAQ. V lost 1 base to trimming and J lost 6 bases; unmatched junction nucleotides: 8. CDR3 nucleotide sequence: TGTGCCAGCAGCTTAGGGGGAACTAGCGGGAGCCGCAATGAGCAGTTCTTC. This encodes CASSLGGTSGSRNEQFF.

This clonotype showed up many times. The genes are TRBV15 and TRBJ1-5; no definite D call. The CDR3 is made up of 14 amino acids. Germline V gene sequence: CDR1 LNHNV, CDR2 YYDKDF (reference sequence). V gave up 9 bases and J gave up 1 base, with 13 bases separating them. The CDR3 sequence: CATKLPDSNQPQHF. The CDR3 nucleotides read TGTGCCACTAAACTCCCGGACAGCAATCAGCCCCAGCATTTT. Full variable domain (outside the CDR3, taken from reference TRBV15 and TRBJ1-5): DAMVIQNPRYQVTQFGKPVTLSCSQTLNHNVMYWYQQKSSQAPKLLFHYYDKDFNNEADTPDNFQSRRPNTSFCFLDIRSPGLGDTAMYLCATKLPDSNQPQHFGDGTRLSIL.

This clonotype was recorded at least ten times. The chain uses TRBV29-1 and TRBJ1-2, with 12 bases lining up with TRBD1. Germline CDR1 reads SQVTM; CDR2 reads ANQGSEA. The CDR3 is made up of 15 amino acids. V gave up 7 bases and J gave up 8 bases; unmatched junction bases: 14. The CDR3 sequence is CSAIRASGQGAGYTF. The DNA for the CDR3 is TGCAGCGCGATCCGGGCTTCGGGACAGGGGGCCGGCTACACCTTC.

J is TRBJ2-3 and V is TRBV15, with TRBD1 identical over 7 bases. This CDR3 is 15 amino acids long. CDR1 is LNHNV and CDR2 is YYDKDF in the germline V gene (reference sequence). After removal of 1 base from V and 0 bases from J, the junction contained 1 base not matched to a gene. CDR3 nucleotide sequence: TGTGCCACCAGCAGAGGGACAGGTAGCACAGATACGCAGTATTTT. Amino acids: CATSRGTGSTDTQYF.

This clonotype was seen at least ten times. The V call is TRBV20-1, the J call TRBJ1-1; weak D call: TRBD1 (6 bases). From germline, CDR1 is DFQATT and CDR2 SNEGSKA (reference sequence). Trimming took off 4 bases at V and 0 bases at J, with 12 bases between the two ends. The CDR3 is made up of 14 amino acids. The CDR3 is CSAKTGQLNTEAFF. The CDR3 DNA reads TGCAGTGCTAAGACAGGACAGCTGAACACTGAAGCTTTCTTT.

The CDR3 is CASSSYPGGTQYF. DNA of the CDR3: TGCGCCAGCAGCTCATACCCTGGGGGTACGCAGTATTTT. The J gene is TRBJ2-3, the V gene TRBV5-1; D is possibly TRBD1 or TRBD2 (5 bases each). Deletions cut 3 bases from V and 8 bases from J, with 13 bases between. Germline V lookup: CDR1 SGHRS, CDR2 YFSETQ. This CDR3 has 13 amino acids.

The rearrangement joins TRBV28 to TRBJ1-5; a weak D match, TRBD1 (6 bases). Germline lookup yields CDR1 MDHEN and CDR2 SYDVKM. The CDR3 is 15 residues long. Trimming pared 2 bases from V and 5 bases from J, leaving 13 bases between. The CDR3 DNA reads TGTGCCAGCAGTTTAAGGAGGGGGGGGCATCAGCCCCAGCATTTT. Translated, it gives CASSLRRGGHQPQHF.

A few counts support this clonotype. The V and J genes are TRBV19 and TRBJ2-3; no clear D. V lost 5 bases and J 4 bases, leaving 19 bases between the germline ends. The CDR3 has 16 residues. CDR1 and CDR2 from the germline V gene are LNHDA and SQIVND (reference sequence). In DNA form, the CDR3 reads TGTGCCAGTAGTTCACCAGACTCGCTGGGCCCAGATACGCAGTATTTT. Its protein is CASSSPDSLGPDTQYF.

This clonotype was counted between two and nine times. The CDR3 reads CASSPASTRDKTQYF. In nucleotides, the CDR3 is TGTGCCAGCAGCCCCGCCTCTACCCGTGATAAGACCCAGTACTTC. The rearrangement joins TRBV7-6 to TRBJ2-5; no reliable D call. Germline CDR1 and CDR2: SGHVS and FNYEAQ. The CDR3 covers 15 residues. Trimming left V 5 bases short and J 6 bases short, with 19 bases between.

At least ten counts were recorded for this clonotype. As DNA, the CDR3 is TGTGCCAGCAGCTTAGATTGGGGACAGGAAGCTTTCTTT. Amino acid sequence: CASSLDWGQEAFF. The chain recombines TRBV11-2 with TRBJ1-1, with 7 positions matching TRBD1. Germline V CDR1 and CDR2: SGHAT, FQNNGV. This CDR3 is 13 amino acids long. With V trimmed by 0 bases and J by 8 bases, 3 bases remained unmatched.

This clonotype was counted ten times or more. J is TRBJ2-7 and V is TRBV10-3, with 9 bases matching TRBD2. The CDR3 is 16 amino acids. With V trimmed by 3 bases and J by 7 bases, 13 bases remained unmatched. Germline CDR1 reads ENHRY; CDR2 reads SYGVKD. The CDR3 reads CAISEFTAGGFGEQYF. In nucleotides, the CDR3 is TGTGCCATCAGTGAATTTACAGCGGGAGGATTCGGAGAGCAGTACTTC.

At least ten counts were recorded for this clonotype. This chain links TRBV12-3 or TRBV12-4 with TRBJ2-2; 9 nucleotides align to TRBD2. The trim removed 4 bases at V and 0 bases at J, leaving 3 bases unmatched. This CDR3 contains 16 residues. CDR3 residues: CASSSSGTANTGELFF. The CDR3 region has the DNA TGTGCCAGCAGTTCTAGCGGGACAGCGAACACCGGGGAGCTGTTTTTT.

This clonotype was counted a few times. V is TRBV4-1 and J is TRBJ2-1; D possibly uses TRBD1 or TRBD2 (5 bases each). CDR3 length: 14 residues. V was shortened by 2 bases and J by 7 bases, with 12 bases between the two germline ends. The germline V gene has CDR1 MGHRA and CDR2 YSYEKL. This chain's CDR3 is CASSQPGTTNEQFF. The CDR3 DNA reads TGCGCCAGCAGCCAACCCGGGACCACAAATGAGCAGTTCTTC.

This clonotype was counted only a few times. The chain carries TRBV6-5 and TRBJ1-1; D is undetermined. CDR1 and CDR2 from the germline V gene are MNHEY and SVGAGI. The CDR3 runs 14 residues. V lost 6 bases, J lost 3 bases, and 14 bases lay in between. The CDR3 loop reads CASRDYSKDTEAFF. CDR3 nucleotide sequence: TGTGCCAGCAGGGATTACAGTAAGGACACTGAAGCTTTCTTT.

The chain is built from TRBV6-6 and TRBJ1-1; 8 nucleotides line up with TRBD1. The CDR3 covers 19 residues. Losses at the gene ends were 5 bases for V and 1 base for J; bases not matched to a gene: 18. Germline CDR1 and CDR2: MNHNY and SVGAGI (reference sequence). CDR3 amino acids: CASSDYMGRGQEGNTEAFF. CDR3 nucleotides: TGTGCCAGCAGTGACTACATGGGCAGGGGGCAGGAAGGGAACACTGAAGCTTTCTTT.

The V call is TRBV12-3 or TRBV12-4, the J call TRBJ1-3; D unclear. The CDR3 extends over 13 amino acids. Trimming stripped 3 bases from V and 4 bases from J, with 7 bases between. The CDR3 reads CASSFVDGNTIYF. CDR3 bases: TGTGCCAGCAGTTTCGTAGACGGAAACACCATATATTTT.

The sample holds a few counts of this clonotype. The rearrangement joins TRBV28 to TRBJ1-3, with TRBD1 as a possible D gene (6 bases). Germline assignment: CDR1 MDHEN and CDR2 SYDVKM. Trimming took off 6 bases at V and 4 bases at J, with 13 bases between the two ends. CDR3 length equals 14 residues. CDR3 region: CASRRTGTGNTIYF. The CDR3 region has the DNA TGTGCCAGCAGACGCACAGGGACAGGAAACACCATATATTTT.

This clonotype was counted a few times. The gene calls are TRBV7-9 and TRBJ2-5; D call uncertain. V gave up 7 bases and J gave up 2 bases, with 14 bases separating them. Germline V gives CDR1 SEHNR, CDR2 FQNEAQ (reference sequence). This CDR3 is built from 14 residues. In DNA form, the CDR3 reads TGTGCCAGCATCAAAGCAGAGGCTCAAGAGACCCAGTACTTC. Protein sequence: CASIKAEAQETQYF.

This clonotype was seen ten or more times. The genes are TRBV11-2 and TRBJ1-1; D ambiguous. Germline-derived CDR1 and CDR2 are SGHAT and FQNNGV. The CDR3 contains 14 residues. Trimming took 1 base from V and 3 from J, leaving 9 bases between them. CDR3 coding DNA: TGTGCCAGCAGCTTAGTCTTGACTTACACTGAAGCTTTCTTT. Amino acid sequence: CASSLVLTYTEAFF.

This clonotype was recorded a few times. The CDR3 loop is CASSPPGLAEETQYF. The CDR3 DNA is TGTGCCAGCTCACCACCGGGACTAGCAGAAGAGACCCAGTACTTC. The chain links TRBV18 to TRBJ2-5; 9 nucleotides match TRBD2. Germline V gives CDR1 KGHSH, CDR2 LQKENI. The CDR3 has 15 residues. The J segment lost 3 bases and the V segment lost 0 bases, leaving 2 bases of the junction unmatched.

The chain recombines TRBV5-1 with TRBJ2-1, with 7 bases identical to TRBD2. The CDR3 has 15 residues. Unmatched junction bases numbered 2, after V lost 2 bases and J lost 0 bases. The V gene's germline CDR1 is SGHRS and CDR2 YFSETQ. CDR3 amino acids: CASSLLAPSYNEQFF. CDR3 DNA: TGCGCCAGCAGCTTACTAGCGCCCTCCTACAATGAGCAGTTCTTC.

This clonotype showed up many times. J is TRBJ1-2 and V is TRBV7-9; a weak D match, TRBD1 (5 bases). This CDR3 spans 14 amino acids. V was clipped by 3 bases and J by 7 bases, with 15 bases between them. Germline lookup yields CDR1 SEHNR and CDR2 FQNEAQ (reference sequence). The CDR3: CASSLSEQGAGYTF. The DNA for the CDR3 is TGTGCCAGCAGCTTGAGCGAGCAGGGTGCTGGCTACACCTTC.

The chain joins TRBV28 to TRBJ2-1; 9 bases agree with TRBD1. From germline, CDR1 is MDHEN and CDR2 SYDVKM. The CDR3 extends over 13 amino acids. Losses at the gene ends were 7 bases for V and 12 bases for J; bases not matched to a gene: 10. Written as DNA, the CDR3 is TGTGCCAGCAAGGGACAGGGAGTTGGCGGGCAGTTCTTC. Its translation: CASKGQGVGGQFF.

This clonotype came up once. This may be a read error, as it is one base from a much larger clone. CDR3 nucleotides: TGTGCCGGCAATATTCGCAACGGGGAGCTGTTTTTT. Encoded protein: CAGNIRNGELFF. V usage is TRBV28 and J usage is TRBJ2-2; no definite D call. The germline V gene encodes CDR1 MDHEN and CDR2 SYDVKM. The CDR3 consists of 12 residues. V was clipped by 11 bases and J by 7 bases, with 14 bases between them.

This clonotype was recorded a few times. The rearrangement joins TRBV6-5 to TRBJ2-7; 9 positions agree with TRBD1. The ends lost 6 bases at V and 2 bases at J; junction bases unmatched: 5. This CDR3 is 14 amino acids long. Germline values: CDR1 MNHEY, CDR2 SVGAGI. The CDR3 nucleotides are TGTGCCAGCAGCACGGGGACAGGGCCCTACGAGCAGTACTTC. Protein sequence: CASSTGTGPYEQYF.

There are many counts of this clonotype. The rearrangement uses TRBV3-1 and TRBJ1-1; D call uncertain. The CDR3 length is 16 residues. Per the germline V gene, CDR1 is LGHDT and CDR2 is YNNKEL (reference sequence). Trimming took off 2 bases at V and 2 bases at J, with 15 bases between the two ends. The DNA of the CDR3 is TGTGCCAGCAGCCAAACCCTACGGACGGGAAACACTGAAGCTTTCTTT. This encodes CASSQTLRTGNTEAFF.

This chain uses TRBV10-2 with TRBJ1-4; tentatively, D is TRBD1 (6 bases). Trimming cost V 7 bases and J 7 bases, with 16 bases left between them. Germline V gene sequence: CDR1 WSHSY, CDR2 SAAADI. The CDR3 consists of 14 residues. This CDR3 is CASMETGVTEKLFF. The CDR3, as DNA: TGCGCCAGCATGGAGACAGGCGTCACTGAAAAACTGTTTTTT.

This clonotype was counted many times. This sequence joins TRBV27 and TRBJ1-6, with TRBD1 matching over 7 bases. Germline values: CDR1 MNHEY, CDR2 SMNVEV (reference sequence). The CDR3 loop spans 15 amino acids. Trimming at V came to 3 bases and at J to 10 bases, leaving 9 bases not matched to a gene. The CDR3 region has the DNA TGTGCCAGCAGTTTGATCGGGACAGTAATCTCACCCCTCCACTTT. It translates to CASSLIGTVISPLHF.

DNA for the CDR3: TGTGCCAGCAGATTGCCAGGGGTCTCCCAGACCCTCCACTTT. This encodes CASRLPGVSQTLHF. This chain connects TRBV5-5 to TRBJ1-6; tentative D call: TRBD1 (6 bases). The CDR3 loop spans 14 amino acids. Looked up from germline, CDR1 is SGHKS and CDR2 is YYEKEE (reference sequence). V lost 5 bases and J 14 bases, leaving 20 bases between the germline ends.

This clonotype was seen ten or more times. The V and J genes are TRBV6-1 and TRBJ2-3; D remains unclear. CDR3 size: 12 residues. Trimming stripped 1 base from V and 9 bases from J, with 8 bases between. In germline, CDR1 is MNHNS, CDR2 SASEGT. The CDR3 sequence: CASSEGTPTQYF. In nucleotides, the CDR3 is TGTGCCAGCAGTGAAGGGACCCCCACGCAGTATTTT.